This TCR beta chain was captured in a study of blood T cell repertoires in COVID-19. As for the study in general: Sources were T cells, B-cell-depleted T cells, or PBMCs; the material itself was cDNA or gDNA.

This CDR3 contains 18 residues. V trimming: 6 bases; J trimming: 0 bases; junction bases outside the gene matches: 7. The germline gives CDR1 SNHLY, CDR2 FYNNEI. How the authors handled the data: It was from reference gene primer amplification that nucleated cell counts were estimated. The assay was immunoSEQ multiplex PCR, and TCRdb's table has in-frame clones only and misses some. The DNA was the basis for D and trimming; V, J and clone size are from that table. The sample consists of around 190,000 clones, approximately 91% of them appearing once. The source is a man between 18 and 35 years old with active or convalescent COVID-19. This sequence joins TRBV2 and TRBJ2-6, with 11 bases that match TRBD2. The specimen was peripheral blood. This CDR3 reads CASRGELAGDSGANVLTF. CDR3 coding DNA: TGTGCCAGCAGGGGTGAACTAGCGGGAGACTCTGGGGCCAACGTCCTGACTTTC.